This TCR beta chain was captured in a study of blood T cells in healthy people across ages. Per germline, CDR1 LGHDT and CDR2 YNNKEL (reference sequence). V was cut by 8 bases and J by 0 bases, with 10 bases left in between. The CDR3 has 14 residues. Using a J-beta primer mix together with a sample-barcoded 5' primer, a second PCR was run for roughly 7 to 12 cycles. TCRdb processed the 5' RACE reads anew with MiXCR; each CDR3 protein has one entry. The sample yields 800,000 or so distinct CDR3 sequences, 25% seen once. These data were also filed under a second study, of T cells of mothers and their children.

Input material: blood. The sequence was collected from a boy younger than 18 in good health. The J gene is TRBJ1-4, the V gene TRBV3-1; D unresolved. The chain's CDR3 is CASAEAATNEKLFF. Here the CDR3 DNA reads TGTGCCAGCGCGGAGGCGGCAACTAATGAAAAACTGTTTTTT. The full variable domain, in which reference TRBV3-1 and TRBJ1-4 provide the parts outside the CDR3, is DTAVSQTPKYLVTQMGNDKSIKCEQNLGHDTMYWYKQDSKKFLKIMFSYNNKELIINETVPNRFSPKSPDKAHLNLHINSLELGDSAVYFCASAEAATNEKLFFGSGTQLSVL.